Detailed here is one T cell receptor (beta chain). V lost 8 bases, J lost 7 bases, and 14 bases lay in between. This CDR3 has 11 amino acids. Per the germline V gene, CDR1 is DFQATT and CDR2 is SNEGSKA (reference sequence). The sample is drawn from a study of blood T cell repertoires in COVID-19. The overall study: The study drew acute and convalescent COVID-19 samples from the United States, Italy and Spain. Sources were T cells, B-cell-depleted T cells, or PBMCs; the material itself was cDNA or gDNA.

In the original processing: It was from reference gene primer amplification that nucleated cell counts were estimated. Profiled with immunoSEQ multiplex PCR; TCRdb holds only in-frame clones, not every one. V and J calls and clone size follow that table, whereas D and trimming were derived from the DNA. Among about 170,000 clones listed, about 86% were seen once. The chain uses TRBV20-1 and TRBJ1-2; tentative D call: TRBD1 (5 bases). The TCR was taken from an older man with active or convalescent COVID-19. Material: peripheral blood. The CDR3 coding sequence is TGCAGTACCGGGGGTTACGGTGGCTACACCTTC. Residues: CSTGGYGGYTF.